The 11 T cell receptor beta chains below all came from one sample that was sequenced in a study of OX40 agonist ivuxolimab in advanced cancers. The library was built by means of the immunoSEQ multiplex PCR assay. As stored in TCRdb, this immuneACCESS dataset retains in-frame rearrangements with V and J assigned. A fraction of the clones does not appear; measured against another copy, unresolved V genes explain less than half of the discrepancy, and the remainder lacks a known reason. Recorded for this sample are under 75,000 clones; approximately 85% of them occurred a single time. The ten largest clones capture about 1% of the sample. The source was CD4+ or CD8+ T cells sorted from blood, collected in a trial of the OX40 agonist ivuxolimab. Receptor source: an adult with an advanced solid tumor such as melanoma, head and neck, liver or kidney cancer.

The CDR3 nucleotides are TGTGCCAGCGGCGTGGAGGCGAATGGCTACACCTTC. Protein sequence: CASGVEANGYTF. The J gene is TRBJ1-2, the V gene TRBV6-5; D unresolved. V gave up 8 bases and J gave up 6 bases, with 13 bases separating them. CDR1 is MNHEY and CDR2 is SVGAGI in the germline V gene. There are 12 residues in the CDR3.

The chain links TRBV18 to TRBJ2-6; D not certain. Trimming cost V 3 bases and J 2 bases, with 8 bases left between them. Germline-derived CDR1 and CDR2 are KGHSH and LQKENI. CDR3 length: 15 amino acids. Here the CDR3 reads CASSPGLAGANVLTF. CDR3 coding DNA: TGTGCCAGCTCACCCGGGTTGGCTGGGGCCAACGTCCTGACTTTC. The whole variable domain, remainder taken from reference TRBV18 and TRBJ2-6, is NAGVMQNPRHLVRRRGQEARLRCSPMKGHSHVYWYRQLPEEGLKFMVYLQKENIIDESGMPKERFSAEFPKEGPSILRIQQVVRGDSAAYFCASSPGLAGANVLTFGAGSRLTVL.

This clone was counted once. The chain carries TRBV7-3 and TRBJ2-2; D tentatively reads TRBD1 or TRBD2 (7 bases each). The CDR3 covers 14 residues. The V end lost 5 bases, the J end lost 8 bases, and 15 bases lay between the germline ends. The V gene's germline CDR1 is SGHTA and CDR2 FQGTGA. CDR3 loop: CASSPGRGLGELFF. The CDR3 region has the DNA TGTGCCAGCAGCCCGGGGAGGGGGCTGGGGGAGCTGTTTTTT.

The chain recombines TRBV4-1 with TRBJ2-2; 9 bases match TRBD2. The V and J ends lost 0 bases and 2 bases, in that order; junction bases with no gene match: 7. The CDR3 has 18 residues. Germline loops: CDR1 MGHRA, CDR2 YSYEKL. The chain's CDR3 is CASSQDPSSGINTGELFF. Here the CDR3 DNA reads TGCGCCAGCAGCCAAGACCCCTCTAGCGGGATAAACACCGGGGAGCTGTTTTTT.

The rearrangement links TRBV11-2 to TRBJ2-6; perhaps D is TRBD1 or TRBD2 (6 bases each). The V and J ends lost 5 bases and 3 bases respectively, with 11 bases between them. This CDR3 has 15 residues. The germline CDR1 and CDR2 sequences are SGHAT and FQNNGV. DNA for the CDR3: TGTGCCAGCAGCCTCCGGGGGCGTGGGGCCAACGTCCTGACTTTC. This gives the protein CASSLRGRGANVLTF. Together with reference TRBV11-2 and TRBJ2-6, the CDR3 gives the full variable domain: EAGVAQSPRYKIIEKRQSVAFWCNPISGHATLYWYQQILGQGPKLLIQFQNNGVVDDSQLPKDRFSAERLKGVDSTLKIQPAKLEDSAVYLCASSLRGRGANVLTFGAGSRLTVL.

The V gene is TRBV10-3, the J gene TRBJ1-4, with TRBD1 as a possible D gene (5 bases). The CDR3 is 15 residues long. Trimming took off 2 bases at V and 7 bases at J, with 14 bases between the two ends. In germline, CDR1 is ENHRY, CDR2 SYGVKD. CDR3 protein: CAISEVQGRSEKLFF. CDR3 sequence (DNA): TGTGCCATCAGTGAGGTTCAGGGCCGGAGTGAAAAACTGTTTTTT.

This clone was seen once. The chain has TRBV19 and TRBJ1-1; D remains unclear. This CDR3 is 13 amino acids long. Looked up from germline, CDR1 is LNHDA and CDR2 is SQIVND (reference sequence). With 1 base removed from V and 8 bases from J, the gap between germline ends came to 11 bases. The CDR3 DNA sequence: TGTGCCAGTAGTATAGTAAGGTCCGGCGAAGCTTTCTTT. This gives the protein CASSIVRSGEAFF.

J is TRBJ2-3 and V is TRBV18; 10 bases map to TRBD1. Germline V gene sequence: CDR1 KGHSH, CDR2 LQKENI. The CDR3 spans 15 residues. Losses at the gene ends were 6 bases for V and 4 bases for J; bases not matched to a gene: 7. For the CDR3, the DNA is TGTGCCAGCTCGCGACAGGGGGCGCTCGCAGATACGCAGTATTTT. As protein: CASSRQGALADTQYF.

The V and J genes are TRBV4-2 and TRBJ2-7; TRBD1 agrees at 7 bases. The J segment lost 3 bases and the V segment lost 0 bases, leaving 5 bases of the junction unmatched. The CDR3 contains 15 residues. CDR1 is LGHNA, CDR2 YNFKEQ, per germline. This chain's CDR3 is CASSQETGPVYEQYF. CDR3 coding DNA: TGTGCCAGCAGCCAAGAGACAGGGCCGGTCTACGAGCAGTACTTC.

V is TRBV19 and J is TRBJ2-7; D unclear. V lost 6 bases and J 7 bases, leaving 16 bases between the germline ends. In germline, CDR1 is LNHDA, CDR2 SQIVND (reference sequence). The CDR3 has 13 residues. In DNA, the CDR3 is TGTGCCAGTAGGAGCAGCCAGTCGAGGGAGCAGTACTTC. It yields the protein CASRSSQSREQYF.

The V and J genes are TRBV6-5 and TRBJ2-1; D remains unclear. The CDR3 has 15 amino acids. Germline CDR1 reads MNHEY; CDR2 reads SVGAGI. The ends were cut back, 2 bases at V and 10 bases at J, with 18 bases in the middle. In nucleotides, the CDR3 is TGTGCCAGCAGTTACGTAGGTGGGTTGGTGGCCGAGCAGTTCTTC. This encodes CASSYVGGLVAEQFF.